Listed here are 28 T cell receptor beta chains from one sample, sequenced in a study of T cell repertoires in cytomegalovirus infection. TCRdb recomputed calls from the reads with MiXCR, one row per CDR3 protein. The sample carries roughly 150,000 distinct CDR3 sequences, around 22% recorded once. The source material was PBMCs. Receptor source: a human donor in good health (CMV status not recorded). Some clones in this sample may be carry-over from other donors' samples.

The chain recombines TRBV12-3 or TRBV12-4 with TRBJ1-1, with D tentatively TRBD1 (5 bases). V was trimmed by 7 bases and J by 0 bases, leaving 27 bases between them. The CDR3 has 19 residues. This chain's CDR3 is CASTLTGRGMRGVNTEAFF. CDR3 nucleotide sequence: TGTGCCAGCACCCTAACAGGCCGAGGGATGCGAGGCGTGAACACTGAAGCTTTCTTT.

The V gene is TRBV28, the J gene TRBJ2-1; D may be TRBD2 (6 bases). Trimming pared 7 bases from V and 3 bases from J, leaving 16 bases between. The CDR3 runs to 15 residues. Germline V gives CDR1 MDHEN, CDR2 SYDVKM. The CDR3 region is CASNLPGTGYNEQFF. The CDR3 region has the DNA TGTGCCAGCAACCTTCCCGGGACTGGCTACAATGAGCAGTTCTTC.

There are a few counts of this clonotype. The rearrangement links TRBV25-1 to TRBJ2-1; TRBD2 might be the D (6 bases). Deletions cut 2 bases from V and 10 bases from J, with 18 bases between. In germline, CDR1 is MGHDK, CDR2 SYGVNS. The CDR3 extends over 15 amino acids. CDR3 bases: TGTGCCAGCAGTGAAGGGGCGGGACTGCTCGCGGAGCAGTTCTTC. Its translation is CASSEGAGLLAEQFF.

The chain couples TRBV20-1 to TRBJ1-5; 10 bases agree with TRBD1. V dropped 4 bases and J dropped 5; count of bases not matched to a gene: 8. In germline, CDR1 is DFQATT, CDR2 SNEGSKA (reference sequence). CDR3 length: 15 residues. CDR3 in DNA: TGCAGTGCTACCCGGACAGGGGGGTCTTATCAGCCCCAGCATTTT. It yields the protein CSATRTGGSYQPQHF.

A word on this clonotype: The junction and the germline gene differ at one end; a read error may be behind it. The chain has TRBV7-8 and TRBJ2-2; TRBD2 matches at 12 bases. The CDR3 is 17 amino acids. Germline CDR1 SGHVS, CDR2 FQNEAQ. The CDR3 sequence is CASSRGLAGPGTGEPFF. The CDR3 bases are TGTGCCAGCAGCCGTGGACTAGCGGGGCCGGGCACCGGGGAGCCGTTTTTT.

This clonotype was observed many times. The DNA of the CDR3 is TGTGCCAGCAGTTTAGACGGCAGACAAGAGACCCAGTACTTC. It codes for CASSLDGRQETQYF. The gene calls are TRBV28 and TRBJ2-5; D uncertain. Germline loops: CDR1 MDHEN, CDR2 SYDVKM. With 2 bases removed from V and 2 bases from J, the gap between germline ends came to 9 bases. This CDR3 has 14 amino acids.

CDR3 sequence reads: CASSLASGGAPGTGELFF. The CDR3 DNA sequence: TGTGCCAGCAGCTTAGCCAGCGGGGGGGCCCCGGGCACCGGGGAGCTGTTTTTT. The chain recombines TRBV7-8 with TRBJ2-2; 10 nucleotides match TRBD2. Germline assignment: CDR1 SGHVS and CDR2 FQNEAQ. The CDR3 loop spans 18 amino acids. Unmatched junction bases numbered 8, after V lost 0 bases and J lost 4 bases.

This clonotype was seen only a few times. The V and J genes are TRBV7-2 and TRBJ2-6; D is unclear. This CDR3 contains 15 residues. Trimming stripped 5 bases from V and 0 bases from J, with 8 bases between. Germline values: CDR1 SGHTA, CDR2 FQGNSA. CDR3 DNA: TGTGCCAGCAGCCCCCCGCACTCTGGGGCCAACGTCCTGACTTTC. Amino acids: CASSPPHSGANVLTF.

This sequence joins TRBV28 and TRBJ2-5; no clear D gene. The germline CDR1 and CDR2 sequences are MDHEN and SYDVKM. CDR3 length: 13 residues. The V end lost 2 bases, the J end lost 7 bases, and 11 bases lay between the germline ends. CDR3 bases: TGTGCCAGCAGTTTAAAAGGGATGGGGACCCAGTACTTC. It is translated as CASSLKGMGTQYF.

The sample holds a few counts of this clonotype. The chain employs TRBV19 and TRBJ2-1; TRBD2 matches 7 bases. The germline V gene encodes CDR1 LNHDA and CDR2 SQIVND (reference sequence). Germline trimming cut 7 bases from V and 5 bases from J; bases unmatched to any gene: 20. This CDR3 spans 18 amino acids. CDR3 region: CASMGRGYRRESDNEQFF. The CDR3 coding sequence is TGTGCCAGTATGGGCCGGGGCTATCGGCGGGAGAGTGACAATGAGCAGTTCTTC.

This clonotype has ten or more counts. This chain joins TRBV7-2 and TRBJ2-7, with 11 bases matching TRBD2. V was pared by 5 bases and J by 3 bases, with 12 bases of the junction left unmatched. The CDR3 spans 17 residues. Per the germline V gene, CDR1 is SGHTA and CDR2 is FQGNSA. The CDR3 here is CASSPANLAGGLYEQYF. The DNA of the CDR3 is TGTGCCAGCAGCCCCGCCAACTTAGCGGGAGGGCTCTACGAGCAGTACTTC.

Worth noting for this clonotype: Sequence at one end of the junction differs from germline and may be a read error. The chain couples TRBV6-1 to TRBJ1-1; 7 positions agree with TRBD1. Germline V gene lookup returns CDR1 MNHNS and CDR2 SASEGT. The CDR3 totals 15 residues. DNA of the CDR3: TGTGCCTGCAGGGGGGGCGGAACCATGAACACTGAAGCTTTCTTT. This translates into CACRGGGTMNTEAFF.

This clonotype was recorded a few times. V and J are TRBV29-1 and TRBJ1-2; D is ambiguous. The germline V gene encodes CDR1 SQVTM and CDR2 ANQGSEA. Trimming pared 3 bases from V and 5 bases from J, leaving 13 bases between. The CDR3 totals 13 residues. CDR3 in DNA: TGCAGCGTTGACCTCTCGAGGGAGTATGGCTACACCTTC. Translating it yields CSVDLSREYGYTF.

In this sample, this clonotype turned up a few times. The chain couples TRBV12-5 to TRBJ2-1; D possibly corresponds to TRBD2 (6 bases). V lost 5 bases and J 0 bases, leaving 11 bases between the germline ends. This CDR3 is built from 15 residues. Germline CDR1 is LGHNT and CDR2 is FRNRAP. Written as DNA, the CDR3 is TGTGCTAGTGGTGGGACTCTGAGCTCCTACAATGAGCAGTTCTTC. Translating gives CASGGTLSSYNEQFF. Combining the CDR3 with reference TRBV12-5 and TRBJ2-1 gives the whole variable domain DARVTQTPRHKVTEMGQEVTMRCQPILGHNTVFWYRQTMMQGLELLAYFRNRAPLDDSGMPKDRFSAEMPDATLATLKIQPSEPRDSAVYFCASGGTLSSYNEQFFGPGTRLTVL.

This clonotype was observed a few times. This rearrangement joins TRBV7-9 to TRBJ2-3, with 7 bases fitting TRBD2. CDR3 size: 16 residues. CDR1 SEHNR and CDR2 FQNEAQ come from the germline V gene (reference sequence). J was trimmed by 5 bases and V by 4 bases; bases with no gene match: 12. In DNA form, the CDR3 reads TGTGCCAGCAGCTCCTCGGCGGGGGAGTATGTAGATACGCAGTATTTT. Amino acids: CASSSSAGEYVDTQYF.

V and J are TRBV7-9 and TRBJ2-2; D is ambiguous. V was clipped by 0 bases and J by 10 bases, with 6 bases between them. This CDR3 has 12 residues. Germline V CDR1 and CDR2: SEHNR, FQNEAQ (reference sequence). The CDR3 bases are TGTGCCAGCAGCTTAGCTGGAGAGGAGCTGTTTTTT. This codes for CASSLAGEELFF.

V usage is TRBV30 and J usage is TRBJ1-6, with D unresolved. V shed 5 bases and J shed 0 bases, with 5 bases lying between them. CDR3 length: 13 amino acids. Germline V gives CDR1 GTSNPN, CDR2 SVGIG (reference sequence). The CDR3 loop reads CAWESSYNSPLHF. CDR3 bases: TGTGCCTGGGAGAGCTCCTATAATTCACCCCTCCACTTT.

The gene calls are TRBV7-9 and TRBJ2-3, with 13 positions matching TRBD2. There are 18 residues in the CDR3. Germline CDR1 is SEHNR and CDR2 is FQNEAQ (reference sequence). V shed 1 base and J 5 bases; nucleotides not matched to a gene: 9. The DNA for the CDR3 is TGTGCCAGCAGCTTAGACCTCGGGACTAGCGGGATTGAAGATACGCAGTATTTT. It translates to CASSLDLGTSGIEDTQYF.

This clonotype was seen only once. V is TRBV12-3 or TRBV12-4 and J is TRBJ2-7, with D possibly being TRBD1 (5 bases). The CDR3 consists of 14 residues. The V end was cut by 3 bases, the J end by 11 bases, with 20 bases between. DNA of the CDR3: TGTGCCAGCAGTTTTACGGGCAGGGCCTGGAAGGAGTACTTC. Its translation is CASSFTGRAWKEYF.

In DNA, the CDR3 is TGTGCCAGCAGTTTAAACAGGGGACACACTGAAGCTTTCTTT. It specifies CASSLNRGHTEAFF. V and J are TRBV28 and TRBJ1-1; TRBD1 aligns across 7 bases. CDR1 and CDR2 from the germline V gene are MDHEN and SYDVKM. This CDR3 spans 14 amino acids. Trimming removed 2 bases from V and 3 bases from J; junction bases left unmatched: 3. The variable domain in full, completed from reference TRBV28 and TRBJ1-1, reads DVKVTQSSRYLVKRTGEKVFLECVQDMDHENMFWYRQDPGLGLRLIYFSYDVKMKEKGDIPEGYSVSREKKERFSLILESASTNQTSMYLCASSLNRGHTEAFFGQGTRLTVV.

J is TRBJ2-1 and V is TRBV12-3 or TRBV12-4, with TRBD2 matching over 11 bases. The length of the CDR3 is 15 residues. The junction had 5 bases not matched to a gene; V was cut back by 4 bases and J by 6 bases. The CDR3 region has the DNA TGTGCCAGCAGTTCTAGCGGGGGGAACATCAATGAGCAGTTCTTC. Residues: CASSSSGGNINEQFF.

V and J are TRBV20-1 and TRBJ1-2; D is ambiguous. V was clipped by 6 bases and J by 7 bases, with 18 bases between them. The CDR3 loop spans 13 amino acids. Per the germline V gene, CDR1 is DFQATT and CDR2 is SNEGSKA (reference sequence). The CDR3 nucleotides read TGCAGTGCCCCGGGAGTTGGATCTTTTGGCTACACCTTC. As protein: CSAPGVGSFGYTF.

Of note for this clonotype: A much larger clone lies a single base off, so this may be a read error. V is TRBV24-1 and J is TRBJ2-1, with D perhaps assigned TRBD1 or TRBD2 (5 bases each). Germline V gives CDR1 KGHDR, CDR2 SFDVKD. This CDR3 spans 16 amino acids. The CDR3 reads CATIDSRGAKYNEQFF. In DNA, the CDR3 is TGTGCCACCATTGATTCGAGAGGGGCAAAATACAATGAGCAGTTCTTC.

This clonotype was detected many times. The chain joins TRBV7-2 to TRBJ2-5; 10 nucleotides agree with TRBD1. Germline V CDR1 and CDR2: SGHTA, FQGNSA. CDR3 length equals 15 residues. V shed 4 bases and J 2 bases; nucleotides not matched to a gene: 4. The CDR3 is CASSSGQGKQETQYF. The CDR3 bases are TGTGCCAGCAGCTCGGGACAGGGGAAACAAGAGACCCAGTACTTC.

The CDR3 nucleotides are TGTGCCAGCAGTTTCGGAATTTATAAGGGGAGCCACTATGGCTACACCTTC. Protein sequence: CASSFGIYKGSHYGYTF. The rearrangement links TRBV28 to TRBJ1-2, with D perhaps matching TRBD1 (5 bases). This CDR3 contains 17 residues. V was pared by 3 bases and J by 3 bases, with 20 bases between. The germline CDR1 and CDR2 sequences are MDHEN and SYDVKM.

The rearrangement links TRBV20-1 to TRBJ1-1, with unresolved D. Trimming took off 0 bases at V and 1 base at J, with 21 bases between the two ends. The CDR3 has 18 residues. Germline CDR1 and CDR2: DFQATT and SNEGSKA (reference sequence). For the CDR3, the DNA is TGCAGTGCTAGAGATGGGAAGTTGGCAGGCGGATCGAACACTGAAGCTTTCTTT. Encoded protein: CSARDGKLAGGSNTEAFF.

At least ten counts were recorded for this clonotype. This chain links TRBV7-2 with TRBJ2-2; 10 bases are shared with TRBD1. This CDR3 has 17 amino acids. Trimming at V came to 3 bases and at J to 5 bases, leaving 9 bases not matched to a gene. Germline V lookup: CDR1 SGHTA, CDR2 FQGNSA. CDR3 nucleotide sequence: TGTGCCAGCAGCTTCGACGGGACAGGGGTGAGGACCGGGGAGCTGTTTTTT. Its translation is CASSFDGTGVRTGELFF.

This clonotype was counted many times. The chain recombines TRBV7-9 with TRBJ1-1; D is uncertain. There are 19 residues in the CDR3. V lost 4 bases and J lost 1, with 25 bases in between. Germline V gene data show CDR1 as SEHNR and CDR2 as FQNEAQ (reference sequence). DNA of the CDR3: TGTGCCAGCAGCTCCCGGGCGTCGCAGTCAAGGCATCAGAACACTGAAGCTTTCTTT. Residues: CASSSRASQSRHQNTEAFF. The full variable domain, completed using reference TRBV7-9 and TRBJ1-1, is DTGVSQNPRHKITKRGQNVTFRCDPISEHNRLYWYRQTLGQGPEFLTYFQNEAQLEKSRLLSDRFSAERPKGSFSTLEIQRTEQGDSAMYLCASSSRASQSRHQNTEAFFGQGTRLTVV.